This TCR beta chain was obtained from a study of CD8+ T cells in alopecia areata. After pooling, cutaneous lymph node cells were sorted with CD4, CD8alpha, NKG2D, NKG2ACE and other markers. This clone was seen only a few times. Gene labels here are mouse ones. The read ends 4 residues before the CDR3 terminus; that terminus is restored from the germline J gene. Other DNA sequences from this sample encode an identical CDR3 as well. Extraction and reverse transcription of RNA yielded cDNA as the sequencing template. Only in-frame clones appear in the TCRdb table, and some are missing; sequencing was by immunoSEQ multiplex PCR. Observed in the sample are under 350,000 clones, none of them singletons. The CDR3 length is 14 residues. The V gene's germline CDR1 is NNHDY and CDR2 SYVADS. V lost 2 bases and J 0 bases, leaving 8 bases between the germline ends.

Sequenced input: CD4+ T cells sorted from a lymph node. The clonotype originates from a C3H/HeJ mouse with alopecia areata. For this mouse line, the MHC haplotype is H2-k. The chain has TRBV13-3 and TRBJ1-1; weak D call: TRBD1 (5 bases). The CDR3 protein is CASSERGANTEVFF. The sequenced CDR3 bases are TGTGCCAGCAGTGAACGGGGGGCAAACACA.